This entry lists 26 T cell receptor beta chains sequenced from one sample in a study of early T cells in non-severe SARS-CoV-2 infection. TCRdb fed the 5' RACE reads into MiXCR, producing one record per CDR3 protein. The sample lists roughly 51,000 distinct CDR3 sequences; around 6.5% were seen once. Sample: whole blood, taken at baseline. The source is an adult who was a healthcare worker with PCR-confirmed SARS-CoV-2 infection or an uninfected control (not recorded which).

This clonotype has more than one count but fewer than ten. The chain couples TRBV20-1 to TRBJ2-1, with 8 bases matching TRBD2. The CDR3 is made up of 14 amino acids. The ends lost 3 bases at V and 6 bases at J; junction bases unmatched: 7. Per the germline V gene, CDR1 is DFQATT and CDR2 is SNEGSKA (reference sequence). The CDR3 spells CSASSGGLSNEQFF. The CDR3 DNA reads as TGCAGTGCTAGCTCGGGGGGGCTTAGCAATGAGCAGTTCTTC.

A few counts support this clonotype. V usage is TRBV6-5 and J usage is TRBJ2-7; the match to TRBD1 covers 9 bases. CDR1 and CDR2 (germline): MNHEY, SVGAGI. With 2 bases clipped from V and 9 bases from J, the junction kept 11 bases outside the gene matches. The CDR3 runs 15 residues. The CDR3 nucleotides are TGTGCCAGCAGTTACGAGGGACAGGGTGGTTTAGGGCAGTACTTC. Its protein product is CASSYEGQGGLGQYF.

The chain couples TRBV7-2 to TRBJ2-5; the D is unclear. With 5 bases removed from V and 5 bases from J, the gap between germline ends came to 15 bases. Germline assignment: CDR1 SGHTA and CDR2 FQGNSA. The CDR3 contains 14 residues. The CDR3 coding sequence is TGTGCCAGCAGCACCCCTCCTCATCACGAGACCCAGTACTTC. Residues: CASSTPPHHETQYF.

This clonotype was counted at least ten times. The V gene is TRBV24-1, the J gene TRBJ2-3; 11 bases map to TRBD1. The germline gives CDR1 KGHDR, CDR2 SFDVKD. The V and J ends lost 4 bases and 0 bases, in that order; junction bases with no gene match: 11. The CDR3 extends over 19 amino acids. Here the CDR3 reads CATSEAGTGGVLSTDTQYF. The CDR3 coding sequence is TGTGCCACCAGTGAAGCCGGGACAGGGGGAGTACTAAGCACAGATACGCAGTATTTT.

This clonotype was seen more than once but under ten times. The rearrangement links TRBV30 to TRBJ2-1; TRBD1 agrees at 9 bases. This CDR3 contains 13 residues. Germline CDR1 and CDR2: GTSNPN and SVGIG (reference sequence). The V segment lost 3 bases and the J segment 5 bases; nucleotides outside the gene matches: 2. CDR3 region: CAWRGTGNNEQFF. The CDR3 DNA reads TGTGCCTGGAGGGGGACAGGGAACAATGAGCAGTTCTTC.

The sample holds many counts of this clonotype. The V gene is TRBV6-1, the J gene TRBJ2-7, with a weak D call TRBD1 (8 bases). V lost 5 bases and J lost 5, with 16 bases in between. This CDR3 contains 14 residues. In germline, CDR1 is MNHNS, CDR2 SASEGT. CDR3 coding DNA: TGTGCCAGCAGTTTTTTAACAGGGGGGGACGAGCAGTACTTC. This gives the protein CASSFLTGGDEQYF.

This clonotype was seen a few times. The rearrangement links TRBV13 to TRBJ2-7, with D perhaps given as TRBD1 or TRBD2 (5 bases each). V dropped 7 bases and J dropped 4 bases, with 11 bases sitting between them. From germline, CDR1 is PRHDT and CDR2 FYEKMQ (reference sequence). The CDR3 is 12 residues long. CDR3 loop: CASTWGRYEQYF. The CDR3 DNA follows: TGTGCCAGCACTTGGGGGAGATACGAGCAGTACTTC.

This clonotype was counted a few times. The V gene is TRBV7-2, the J gene TRBJ2-1, with TRBD2 matching 16 bases. The CDR3 loop spans 18 amino acids. CDR1 and CDR2 from the germline V gene are SGHTA and FQGNSA. V lost 5 bases, J lost 6 bases, and 10 bases stayed unmatched. Here the CDR3 reads CASSEGLAGGLYLNEQFF. The CDR3 DNA follows: TGTGCCAGCAGCGAGGGACTAGCGGGGGGGCTTTATCTCAATGAGCAGTTCTTC. Looking up the rest from reference TRBV7-2 and TRBJ2-1 gives the full variable domain: GAGVSQSPSNKVTEKGKDVELRCDPISGHTALYWYRQSLGQGLEFLIYFQGNSAPDKSGLPSDRFSAERTGGSVSTLTIQRTQQEDSAVYLCASSEGLAGGLYLNEQFFGPGTRLTVL.

This clonotype occurred many times. The chain couples TRBV12-3 or TRBV12-4 to TRBJ1-4; TRBD1 agrees at 9 bases. J was trimmed by 7 bases and V by 6 bases; bases with no gene match: 6. CDR3 size: 14 residues. The CDR3 DNA sequence: TGTGCCAGCAGGGAGGACAGGGGCGGTGAAAAACTGTTTTTT. Protein: CASREDRGGEKLFF.

This clonotype was counted many times. The chain has TRBV6-5 and TRBJ2-3, with 7 nucleotides matching TRBD1. Germline V gene data show CDR1 as MNHEY and CDR2 as SVGAGI. The length of the CDR3 is 15 residues. Losses at the gene ends were 8 bases for V and 3 bases for J; bases not matched to a gene: 11. The CDR3 here is CASGPRQGRTDTQYF. The CDR3 coding sequence is TGTGCCAGCGGACCCCGACAGGGAAGGACAGATACGCAGTATTTT.

The gene calls are TRBV11-2 and TRBJ2-1; tentatively, D is TRBD2 (6 bases). With 1 base removed from V and 4 bases from J, the gap between germline ends came to 14 bases. Germline assignment: CDR1 SGHAT and CDR2 FQNNGV. The CDR3 length is 16 residues. CDR3 region: CASSLVAGNPYNEQFF. CDR3 sequence (DNA): TGTGCCAGCAGCTTAGTGGCGGGAAACCCTTACAATGAGCAGTTCTTC. The whole variable domain, remainder taken from reference TRBV11-2 and TRBJ2-1, is EAGVAQSPRYKIIEKRQSVAFWCNPISGHATLYWYQQILGQGPKLLIQFQNNGVVDDSQLPKDRFSAERLKGVDSTLKIQPAKLEDSAVYLCASSLVAGNPYNEQFFGPGTRLTVL.

This clonotype was counted ten times or more. This rearrangement joins TRBV20-1 to TRBJ2-5; tentative D call: TRBD1 (6 bases). CDR1 and CDR2 (germline): DFQATT, SNEGSKA (reference sequence). CDR3 length equals 15 residues. Between the trimmed V and J ends, which lost 5 bases and 1 base, there was a span of 17 bases. The DNA for the CDR3 is TGCAGTGCTCCCAATTCCCTAGGGGGCCAAGAGACCCAGTACTTC. It translates to CSAPNSLGGQETQYF.

V usage is TRBV6-1 and J usage is TRBJ2-7; D remains unclear. This CDR3 has 13 residues. Trimming removed 8 bases from V and 3 bases from J, with 14 bases in between. The germline CDR1 and CDR2 sequences are MNHNS and SASEGT. The CDR3 region is CASGVWALYEQYF. The CDR3 DNA reads as TGTGCCAGCGGGGTATGGGCTCTCTACGAGCAGTACTTC.

This clonotype came up many times. The rearrangement links TRBV12-3 or TRBV12-4 to TRBJ2-7; 15 bases align to TRBD2. The CDR3 has 17 amino acids. The V segment lost 6 bases and the J segment 0 bases; nucleotides outside the gene matches: 6. CDR3 in DNA: TGTGCCAGCAGCGCGGGACTAGCGGGGGGCCGCTCCTACGAGCAGTACTTC. This gives the protein CASSAGLAGGRSYEQYF.

This clonotype was seen ten or more times. The chain uses TRBV6-5 and TRBJ2-2; perhaps TRBD2 as D (5 bases). The CDR3 length is 12 residues. Trimming left V 2 bases short and J 7 bases short, with 5 bases between. Germline assignment: CDR1 MNHEY and CDR2 SVGAGI. The CDR3 region is CASSYRGGELFF. CDR3 DNA sequence: TGTGCCAGCAGTTACCGGGGCGGGGAGCTGTTTTTT.

Ten or more counts support this clonotype. The V call is TRBV5-1, the J call TRBJ2-7; D is perhaps TRBD1 (6 bases). V lost 2 bases, J lost 10 bases, and 13 bases lay in between. The germline V gene encodes CDR1 SGHRS and CDR2 YFSETQ. The CDR3 runs 12 residues. The CDR3 here is CASSLSQGFQYF. The CDR3 DNA reads as TGCGCCAGCAGCTTATCACAGGGATTTCAGTACTTC.

In its sample, this clonotype was seen many times. A read error may account for a junction end that differs from germline. The genes are TRBV11-2 and TRBJ2-7; D may match TRBD1 or TRBD2 (5 bases each). The CDR3 totals 12 residues. The V gene's germline CDR1 is SGHAT and CDR2 FQNNGV. CDR3 sequence: CASSLAWDHQDF. In DNA form, the CDR3 reads TGTGCCAGCAGCTTAGCCTGGGACCACCAGGACTTC.

This clonotype has a count of ten or more. The V and J genes are TRBV19 and TRBJ1-5, with no clear D. The germline gives CDR1 LNHDA, CDR2 SQIVND (reference sequence). Trimming took 3 bases from V and 5 from J, leaving 5 bases between them. The CDR3 is 12 amino acids. CDR3 residues: CASSIQYQPQHF. In nucleotides, the CDR3 is TGTGCCAGTAGTATTCAGTATCAGCCCCAGCATTTT.

In this sample, this clonotype turned up many times. The rearrangement links TRBV5-4 to TRBJ2-1; TRBD2 might be the D (7 bases). Germline V lookup: CDR1 SGHNT, CDR2 YYREEE (reference sequence). This CDR3 spans 17 amino acids. V shed 2 bases and J shed 5 bases, with 20 bases lying between them. The CDR3 region is CASSFPRGGGKNNEQFF. The CDR3 region has the DNA TGTGCCAGCAGCTTCCCGAGAGGGGGGGGTAAGAACAATGAGCAGTTCTTC. The full variable domain, completed using reference TRBV5-4 and TRBJ2-1, is ETGVTQSPTHLIKTRGQQVTLRCSSQSGHNTVSWYQQALGQGPQFIFQYYREEENGRGNFPPRFSGLQFPNYSSELNVNALELDDSALYLCASSFPRGGGKNNEQFFGPGTRLTVL.

This clonotype was detected ten times or more. The chain employs TRBV5-6 and TRBJ1-4, with 8 bases identical to TRBD1. The CDR3 contains 15 residues. The trim removed 2 bases at V and 7 bases at J, leaving 7 bases unmatched. From germline, CDR1 is SGHDT and CDR2 YYEEEE. The CDR3 region is CASSFRQGKTEKLFF. The CDR3 coding sequence is TGTGCCAGCAGCTTTAGACAGGGGAAGACTGAAAAACTGTTTTTT.

This clonotype has at least ten counts. V gene TRBV20-1 combines with J gene TRBJ2-3, with D perhaps TRBD1 (6 bases). Germline loops: CDR1 DFQATT, CDR2 SNEGSKA (reference sequence). Trimming pared 0 bases from V and 3 bases from J, leaving 13 bases between. The CDR3 extends over 15 amino acids. CDR3 nucleotides: TGCAGTGCTAGAGATCCAGGGGAGAGGACAGATACGCAGTATTTT. As protein: CSARDPGERTDTQYF.

The sample holds many counts of this clonotype. This sequence joins TRBV6-5 and TRBJ1-1; D is perhaps TRBD1 (6 bases). CDR3 length equals 12 residues. Trimming left V 6 bases short and J 6 bases short, with 11 bases between. Looked up from germline, CDR1 is MNHEY and CDR2 is SVGAGI. The DNA of the CDR3 is TGTGCCAGCAGGACAGGACAGTCTGAAGCTTTCTTT. It codes for CASRTGQSEAFF.

This clonotype came up many times. The chain has TRBV20-1 and TRBJ1-5; a weak D match, TRBD1 (5 bases). This CDR3 comprises 16 residues. Per the germline V gene, CDR1 is DFQATT and CDR2 is SNEGSKA (reference sequence). V lost 0 bases to trimming and J lost 0 bases, with 12 bases between them. The CDR3 protein is CSARDIKDISNQPQHF. In nucleotides, the CDR3 is TGCAGTGCTAGAGATATAAAGGACATTAGCAATCAGCCCCAGCATTTT.

This clonotype appeared many times. The chain joins TRBV5-1 to TRBJ2-7; 7 bases line up with TRBD1. Germline CDR1 and CDR2: SGHRS and YFSETQ. The CDR3 contains 16 residues. The V and J ends lost 4 bases and 2 bases, in that order; junction bases with no gene match: 12. Written as DNA, the CDR3 is TGCGCCAGCAGCGGAGACACAGGGGTGTTCGCCTACGAGCAGTACTTC. This sequence encodes CASSGDTGVFAYEQYF. Full variable domain (rest looked up from reference TRBV5-1 and TRBJ2-7): KAGVTQTPRYLIKTRGQQVTLSCSPISGHRSVSWYQQTPGQGLQFLFEYFSETQRNKGNFPGRFSGRQFSNSRSEMNVSTLELGDSALYLCASSGDTGVFAYEQYFGPGTRLTVT.

The genes are TRBV20-1 and TRBJ2-2; D tentatively fits TRBD1 or TRBD2 (5 bases each). The V gene lost 0 bases and the J gene lost 2 bases, with 13 bases spanning the gap. Looked up from germline, CDR1 is DFQATT and CDR2 is SNEGSKA (reference sequence). CDR3 length: 16 amino acids. CDR3 region: CSARDYQGVNTGELFF. In nucleotides, the CDR3 is TGCAGTGCTAGAGATTATCAGGGAGTTAACACCGGGGAGCTGTTTTTT.

At least ten counts were recorded for this clonotype. V is TRBV5-6 and J is TRBJ1-2; D unclear. Trimming removed 1 base from V and 8 bases from J, with 18 bases in between. In germline, CDR1 is SGHDT, CDR2 YYEEEE. There are 15 residues in the CDR3. The CDR3 loop reads CASSLPRSLSSGYTF. CDR3 in DNA: TGTGCCAGCAGCTTGCCGCGGAGCCTTTCTTCGGGCTACACCTTC.